The following is a T cell receptor beta chain sequence with its context. One entry per CDR3 protein, called by TCRdb with MiXCR from the RACE reads. The sample has 150,000 or so distinct CDR3 sequences; 14% are singletons. Time point meaning: patch test 1, 2 weeks after DPC sensitization. Sample treatment: therapeutic diphenylcyclopropenone sensitization with weekly scalp DPC. CDR1 and CDR2 from the germline V gene are SEHNR and FQNEAQ (reference sequence). With 5 bases clipped from V and 4 bases from J, the junction kept 3 bases outside the gene matches. This CDR3 comprises 15 residues. The entry originates in a study of human T cells and chemical hapten exposure.

Specimen: whole blood, collected in connection with sensitization to the hapten diphenylcyclopropenone (DPC). This receptor was taken from a woman aged 30 to 39 with alopecia areata. Some clones in this sample may be carry-over from other donors' samples. The V and J genes are TRBV7-9 and TRBJ2-1, with 12 bases that match TRBD2. CDR3 bases: TGTGCCAGCAGCGGGGGGACTAGCGGGTACAATGAGCAGTTCTTC. Amino acids: CASSGGTSGYNEQFF.